Listed below are T cell receptor beta chains from one sample, sequenced in a study of cytomegalovirus exposure and HLA in healthy donors. This table comes from immunoSEQ multiplex PCR, and its TCRdb copy is limited to in-frame clones, with some not included. Seen here are 150,000 to 200,000 clones, around four fifths observed once, and the top ten hold around 3.1%. Sequenced sample: PBMCs. The origin of the receptors is a female donor in good health and CMV-seronegative. CDR3s include the opening cysteine and the closing phenylalanine or tryptophan. D genes are given only for firm matches. Expanded clones get a size class; other rows say once, few or many, or leave the size out.

clone size: NA
J gene: TRBJ2-1
V gene: TRBV11-2
D gene: TRBD2
CDR3 DNA: TGTGCCAGCAGCAGGACGGGTGCAGCGGGGGGTAATGAGCAGTTCTTC
CDR3 protein: CASSRTGAAGGNEQFF

clone size: NA
J gene: TRBJ1-1
V gene: TRBV5-1
D gene: NA
CDR3 DNA: TGCGCCAGCAGCTTCGGCGGGGTGAACACTGAAGCTTTCTTT
CDR3 protein: CASSFGGVNTEAFF

clone size: NA
J gene: TRBJ1-5
V gene: TRBV6-5
D gene: NA
CDR3 DNA: TGTGCCACACAACCAGGCGGGTATAGCAATCAGCCCCAGCATTTT
CDR3 protein: CATQPGGYSNQPQHF

clone size: few
J gene: TRBJ1-2
V gene: TRBV18
D gene: TRBD1
CDR3 DNA: TGTGCCAGCTCGAGGGACAGAAGACCTGGGAACTATGGCTACACCTTC
CDR3 protein: CASSRDRRPGNYGYTF

clone size: NA
J gene: TRBJ1-1
V gene: TRBV5-5
D gene: NA
CDR3 DNA: TGTGCCAGCAGCTTGGTTTTTCGGGGGGCGCTATCTGAAGCTTTCTTT
CDR3 protein: CASSLVFRGALSEAFF

clone size: NA
J gene: TRBJ2-7
V gene: TRBV18
D gene: NA
CDR3 DNA: TGTGCCAGCTCACCACTCCCTACAGGATATTCCTACGAGCAGTACTTC
CDR3 protein: CASSPLPTGYSYEQYF

clone size: once
J gene: TRBJ1-1
V gene: TRBV2
D gene: NA
CDR3 DNA: TGTGCCAGCGTACTGTCAATGAACACTGAAGCTTTCTTT
CDR3 protein: CASVLSMNTEAFF

clone size: NA
J gene: TRBJ2-7
V gene: TRBV5-8
D gene: NA
CDR3 DNA: TGTGCCAGCAGCCTACTTGGGGCAGGCTACGAGCAGTACTTC
CDR3 protein: CASSLLGAGYEQYF

clone size: NA
J gene: TRBJ2-3
V gene: TRBV5-4
D gene: TRBD2
CDR3 DNA: TGTGCCAGCAGCTTGTTAGCGGGGGGCCTAGATACGCAGTATTTT
CDR3 protein: CASSLLAGGLDTQYF

clone size: few
J gene: TRBJ2-7
V gene: TRBV29-1
D gene: TRBD2
CDR3 DNA: TGCAGCGTTTGGGAGAGCGGGGGGGTATACGAGCAGTACTTC
CDR3 protein: CSVWESGGVYEQYF

clone size: NA
J gene: TRBJ2-5
V gene: TRBV9
D gene: NA
CDR3 DNA: TGTGCCAGCAGCGTACATAGGGTGGGGGGCCAAGAGACCCAGTACTTC
CDR3 protein: CASSVHRVGGQETQYF